This entry describes one TCR beta chain. There are 14 residues in the CDR3. Trimming stripped 5 bases from V and 4 bases from J, with 12 bases between. Germline V gene lookup returns CDR1 LNHNV and CDR2 YYDKDF (reference sequence). This specimen comes from a study of blood T cell repertoires in COVID-19. Study details: The study drew acute and convalescent COVID-19 samples from the United States, Italy and Spain.

Seattle researchers signed up patients amid active infection and tracked them longitudinally. Produced via immunoSEQ multiplex PCR; TCRdb's table is partial and in-frame only. The sample has some 190,000 clones, under 90% seen once; the top ten hold approximately 18%. Sequencing used peripheral blood. The rearrangement uses TRBV15 and TRBJ1-3; D might be TRBD1 (6 bases). The clonotype comes from a person aged 70 to 85 with COVID-19, enrolled during active disease. CDR3 nucleotides: TGTGCCACCAGCGAGGGGGGGACCGGAAACACCATATATTTT. Its protein product is CATSEGGTGNTIYF.